The following is a T cell receptor beta chain sequence with its context. What it binds is not known. This specimen belongs to a study of monozygotic twins with inflammatory bowel disease. Each UMI harboured a 6-nucleotide sample barcode and was appended via template switching. After re-calling the 5' RACE reads, TCRdb lists one entry per CDR3 protein, DNA absent. The sample yields 400,000 to 500,000 distinct CDR3 sequences, of which the top ten take up 2% to 2.5%. Germline V lookup: CDR1 LNHNV, CDR2 YYDKDF (reference sequence). This CDR3 is built from 15 residues. Notes on the study in general: There was no way to distinguish the different T cell subtypes.

The receptor's source is a human donor with ulcerative colitis or Crohn's disease, or a healthy co-twin of an affected twin (not recorded which). The rearrangement uses TRBV15 and TRBJ1-1; the D call of TRBD1 rests on TCRdb alone, since no DNA is present to check it. Sequences were obtained from blood. This CDR3 reads CATSGDRGTYTEAFF.